The 6 T cell receptor beta chains below all came from one sample that was sequenced in a study of blood T cell repertoires in COVID-19. TCRdb's copy holds only in-frame clones and misses some; the assay was immunoSEQ multiplex PCR. The sample has hundreds of thousands of clones, roughly three quarters seen once. Sequenced input: peripheral blood. Receptor source: a woman aged 35 to 49 with active or convalescent COVID-19.

The gene calls are TRBV4-1 and TRBJ2-1, with 13 bases matching TRBD2. CDR3 size: 16 residues. J lost 4 bases, V lost 2 bases, and 2 bases had no gene match. From germline, CDR1 is MGHRA and CDR2 YSYEKL. The chain's CDR3 is CASSQRTSGGYNEQFF. Written as DNA, the CDR3 is TGCGCCAGCAGCCAACGGACTAGCGGGGGTTACAATGAGCAGTTCTTC.

J is TRBJ1-5 and V is TRBV6-6, with 8 nucleotides matching TRBD1. Trimming took 6 bases from V and 2 from J; bases not matched to a gene: 0. Per germline, CDR1 MNHNY and CDR2 SVGAGI (reference sequence). This CDR3 has 13 amino acids. Written as DNA, the CDR3 is TGTGCCAGCAGACAGGGGGGCAATCAGCCCCAGCATTTT. Translated, it gives CASRQGGNQPQHF.

The J gene is TRBJ1-4, the V gene TRBV2; D gene uncertain. Germline CDR1 reads SNHLY; CDR2 reads FYNNEI. CDR3 size: 12 residues. The V gene lost 7 bases and the J gene lost 8 bases, with 11 bases spanning the gap. In DNA form, the CDR3 reads TGTGCCAGCAACAGCGGGGAGGAAAAACTGTTTTTT. Protein sequence: CASNSGEEKLFF. Complete variable domain (other parts from reference TRBV2 and TRBJ1-4): EPEVTQTPSHQVTQMGQEVILRCVPISNHLYFYWYRQILGQKVEFLVSFYNNEISEKSEIFDDQFSVERPDGSNFTLKIRSTKLEDSAMYFCASNSGEEKLFFGSGTQLSVL.

This sequence joins TRBV5-6 and TRBJ1-2; TRBD1 aligns across 9 bases. The germline V gene encodes CDR1 SGHDT and CDR2 YYEEEE. This CDR3 is 14 amino acids long. After removal of 4 bases from V and 3 bases from J, the junction contained 4 bases not matched to a gene. CDR3 loop: CASSRDREDYGYTF. As DNA, the CDR3 is TGTGCCAGCAGCAGGGACAGGGAAGACTATGGCTACACCTTC.

The gene calls are TRBV5-1 and TRBJ2-5; possible D gene TRBD2, 5 bases. Germline CDR1 is SGHRS and CDR2 is YFSETQ. V gave up 0 bases and J gave up 4 bases, with 13 bases separating them. This CDR3 contains 15 residues. CDR3 DNA: TGCGCCAGCAGCTTGGGGACTGGAATGAGAGAGACCCAGTACTTC. This codes for CASSLGTGMRETQYF. Supplemented by reference TRBV5-1 and TRBJ2-5, the full variable domain reads KAGVTQTPRYLIKTRGQQVTLSCSPISGHRSVSWYQQTPGQGLQFLFEYFSETQRNKGNFPGRFSGRQFSNSRSEMNVSTLELGDSALYLCASSLGTGMRETQYFGPGTRLLVL.

This chain links TRBV7-3 with TRBJ2-3, with a possible D match to TRBD1 (6 bases). Germline V gene data show CDR1 as SGHTA and CDR2 as FQGTGA. This CDR3 spans 14 amino acids. V was cut by 4 bases and J by 7 bases, with 15 bases left in between. CDR3 DNA: TGTGCCAGCAGCTCTTTATTACAGGGAAATACGCAGTATTTT. It encodes CASSSLLQGNTQYF.